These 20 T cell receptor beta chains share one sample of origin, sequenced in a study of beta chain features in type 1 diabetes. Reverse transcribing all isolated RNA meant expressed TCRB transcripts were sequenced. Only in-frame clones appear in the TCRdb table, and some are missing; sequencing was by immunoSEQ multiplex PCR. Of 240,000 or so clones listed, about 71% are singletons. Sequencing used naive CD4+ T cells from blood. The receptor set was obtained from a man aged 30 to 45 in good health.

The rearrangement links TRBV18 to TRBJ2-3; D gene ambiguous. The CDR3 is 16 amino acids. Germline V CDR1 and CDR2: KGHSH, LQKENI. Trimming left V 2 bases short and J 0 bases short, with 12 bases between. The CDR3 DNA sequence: TGTGCCAGCTCACCAGGGGTACAGCGAAGCACAGATACGCAGTATTTT. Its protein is CASSPGVQRSTDTQYF.

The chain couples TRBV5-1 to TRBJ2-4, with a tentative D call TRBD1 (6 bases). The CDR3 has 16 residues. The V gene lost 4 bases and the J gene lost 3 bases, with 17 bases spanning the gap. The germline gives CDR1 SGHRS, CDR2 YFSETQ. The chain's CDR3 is CASSPLDRRNKNIQYF. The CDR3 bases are TGCGCCAGCAGCCCTCTTGACAGGAGAAACAAAAACATTCAGTACTTC. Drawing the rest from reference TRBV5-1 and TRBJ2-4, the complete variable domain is KAGVTQTPRYLIKTRGQQVTLSCSPISGHRSVSWYQQTPGQGLQFLFEYFSETQRNKGNFPGRFSGRQFSNSRSEMNVSTLELGDSALYLCASSPLDRRNKNIQYFGAGTRLSVL.

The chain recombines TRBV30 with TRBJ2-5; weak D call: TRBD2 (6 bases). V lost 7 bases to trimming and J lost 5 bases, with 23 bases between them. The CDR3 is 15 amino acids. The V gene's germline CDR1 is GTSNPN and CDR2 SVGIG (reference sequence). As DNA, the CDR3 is TGTGCCTCCCTCCAGTGGGAGGAGATCGGGGAGACCCAGTACTTC. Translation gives CASLQWEEIGETQYF.

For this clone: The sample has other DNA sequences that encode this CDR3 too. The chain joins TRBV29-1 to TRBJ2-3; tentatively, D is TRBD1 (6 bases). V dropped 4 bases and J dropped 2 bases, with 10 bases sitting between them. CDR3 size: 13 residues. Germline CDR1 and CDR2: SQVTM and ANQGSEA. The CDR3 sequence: CSVGRGSTDTQYF. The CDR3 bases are TGCAGCGTTGGCAGGGGCTCCACAGATACGCAGTATTTT.

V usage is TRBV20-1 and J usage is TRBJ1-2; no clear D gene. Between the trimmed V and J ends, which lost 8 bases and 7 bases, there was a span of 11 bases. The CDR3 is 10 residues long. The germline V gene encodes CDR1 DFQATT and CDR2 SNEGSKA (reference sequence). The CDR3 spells CSLFSAGYTF. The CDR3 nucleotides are TGCAGTCTTTTCTCCGCTGGCTACACCTTC.

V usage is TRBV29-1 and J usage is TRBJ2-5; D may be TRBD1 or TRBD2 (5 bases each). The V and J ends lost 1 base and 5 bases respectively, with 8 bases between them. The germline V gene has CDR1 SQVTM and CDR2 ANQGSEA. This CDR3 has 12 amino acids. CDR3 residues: CSVEVGEETQYF. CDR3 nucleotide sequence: TGCAGCGTTGAAGTGGGGGAGGAGACCCAGTACTTC.

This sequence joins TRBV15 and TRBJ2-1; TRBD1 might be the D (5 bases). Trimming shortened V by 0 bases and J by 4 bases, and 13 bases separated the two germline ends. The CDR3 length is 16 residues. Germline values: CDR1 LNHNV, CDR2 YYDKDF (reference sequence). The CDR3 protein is CATSREGASSYNEQFF. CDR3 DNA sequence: TGTGCCACCAGCAGAGAAGGGGCTAGTTCTTACAATGAGCAGTTCTTC.

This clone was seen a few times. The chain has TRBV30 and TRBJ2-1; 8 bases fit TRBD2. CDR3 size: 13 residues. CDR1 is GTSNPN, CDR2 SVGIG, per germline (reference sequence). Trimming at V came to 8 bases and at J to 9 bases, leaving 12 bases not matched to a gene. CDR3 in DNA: TGTGCCCAAGGGCAGCGGGAGATGGGTGAGCAGTTCTTC. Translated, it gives CAQGQREMGEQFF.

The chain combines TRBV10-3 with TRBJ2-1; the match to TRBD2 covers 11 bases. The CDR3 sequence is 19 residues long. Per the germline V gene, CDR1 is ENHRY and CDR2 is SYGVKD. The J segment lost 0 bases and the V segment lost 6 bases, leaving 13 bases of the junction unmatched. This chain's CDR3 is CAIRRTSGSLGGSYNEQFF. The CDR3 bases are TGTGCCATCAGACGTACTAGCGGGAGCTTAGGCGGCTCCTACAATGAGCAGTTCTTC.

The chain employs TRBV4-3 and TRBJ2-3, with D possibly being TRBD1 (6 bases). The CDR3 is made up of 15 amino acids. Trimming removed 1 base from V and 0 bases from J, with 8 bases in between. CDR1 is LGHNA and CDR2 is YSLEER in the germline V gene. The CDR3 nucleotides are TGCGCCAGCAGCCAAGCGGACAGAAGCACAGATACGCAGTATTTT. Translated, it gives CASSQADRSTDTQYF.

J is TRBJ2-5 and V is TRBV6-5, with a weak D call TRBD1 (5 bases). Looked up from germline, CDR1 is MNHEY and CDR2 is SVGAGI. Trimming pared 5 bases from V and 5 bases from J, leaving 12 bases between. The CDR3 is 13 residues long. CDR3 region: CASSRRVQETQYF. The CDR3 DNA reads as TGTGCCAGCAGTCGCAGGGTACAGGAGACCCAGTACTTC.

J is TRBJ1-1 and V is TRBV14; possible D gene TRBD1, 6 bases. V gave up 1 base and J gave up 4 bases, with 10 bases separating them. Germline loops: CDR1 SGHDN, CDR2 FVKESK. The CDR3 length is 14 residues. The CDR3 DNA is TGTGCCAGCAGCCAAGTTAGGGGGAGCACTGAAGCTTTCTTT. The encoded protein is CASSQVRGSTEAFF. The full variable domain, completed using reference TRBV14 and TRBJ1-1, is EAGVTQFPSHSVIEKGQTVTLRCDPISGHDNLYWYRRVMGKEIKFLLHFVKESKQDESGMPNNRFLAERTGGTYSTLKVQPAELEDSGVYFCASSQVRGSTEAFFGQGTRLTVV.

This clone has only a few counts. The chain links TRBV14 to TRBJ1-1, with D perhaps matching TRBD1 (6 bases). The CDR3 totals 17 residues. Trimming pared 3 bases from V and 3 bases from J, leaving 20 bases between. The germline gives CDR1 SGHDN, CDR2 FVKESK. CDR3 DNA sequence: TGTGCCAGCAGCCAGCGATCCACAGGGAGAGGGTACACTGAAGCTTTCTTT. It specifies CASSQRSTGRGYTEAFF.

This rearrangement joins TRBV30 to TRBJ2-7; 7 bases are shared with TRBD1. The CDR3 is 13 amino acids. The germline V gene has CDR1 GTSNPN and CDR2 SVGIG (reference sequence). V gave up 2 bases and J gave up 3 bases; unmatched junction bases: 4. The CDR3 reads CAWSRDRVYEQYF. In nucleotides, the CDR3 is TGTGCCTGGAGTAGGGACAGAGTCTACGAGCAGTACTTC.

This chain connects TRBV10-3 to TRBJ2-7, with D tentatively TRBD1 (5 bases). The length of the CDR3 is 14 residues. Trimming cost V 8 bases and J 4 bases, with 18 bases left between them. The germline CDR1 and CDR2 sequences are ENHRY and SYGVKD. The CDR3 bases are TGTGCCATCGGGTCAGGCCCTGGGGCGTACGAGCAGTACTTC. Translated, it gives CAIGSGPGAYEQYF.

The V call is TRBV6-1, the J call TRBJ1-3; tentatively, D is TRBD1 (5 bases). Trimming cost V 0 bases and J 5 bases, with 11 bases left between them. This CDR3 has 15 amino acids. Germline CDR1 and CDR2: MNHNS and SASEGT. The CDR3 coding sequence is TGTGCCAGCAGTGAAGCGGTGACAGTACGAAACACCATATATTTT. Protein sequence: CASSEAVTVRNTIYF.

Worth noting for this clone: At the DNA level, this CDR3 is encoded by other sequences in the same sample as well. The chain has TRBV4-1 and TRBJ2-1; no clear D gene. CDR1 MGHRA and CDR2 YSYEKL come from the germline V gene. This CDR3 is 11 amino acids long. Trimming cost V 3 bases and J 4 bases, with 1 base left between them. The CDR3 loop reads CASSHYNEQFF. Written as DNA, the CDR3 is TGCGCCAGCAGCCATTACAATGAGCAGTTCTTC.

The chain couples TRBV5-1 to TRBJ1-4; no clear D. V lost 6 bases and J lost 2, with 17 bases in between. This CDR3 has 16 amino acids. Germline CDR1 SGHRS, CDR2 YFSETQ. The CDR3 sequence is CASKGPNQGTNEKLFF. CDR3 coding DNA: TGCGCCAGCAAAGGGCCCAACCAAGGGACTAATGAAAAACTGTTTTTT.

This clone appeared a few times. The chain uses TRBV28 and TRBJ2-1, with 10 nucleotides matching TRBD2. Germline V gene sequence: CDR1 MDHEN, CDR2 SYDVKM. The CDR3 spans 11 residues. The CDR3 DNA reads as TGTGAGCGGGAGGGGGACAATGAGCAGTTCTTC. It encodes CEREGDNEQFF. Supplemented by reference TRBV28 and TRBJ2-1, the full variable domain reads DVKVTQSSRYLVKRTGEKVFLECVQDMDHENMFWYRQDPGLGLRLIYFSYDVKMKEKGDIPEGYSVSREKKERFSLILESASTNQTSMYLCEREGDNEQFFGPGTRLTVL.

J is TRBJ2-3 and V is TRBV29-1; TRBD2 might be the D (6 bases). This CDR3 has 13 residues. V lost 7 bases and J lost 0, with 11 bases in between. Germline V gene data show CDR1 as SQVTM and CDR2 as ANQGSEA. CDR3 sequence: CSGGRGSTDTQYF. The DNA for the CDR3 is TGCAGCGGAGGACGGGGGAGCACAGATACGCAGTATTTT.